This is a list of T cell receptor beta chains from one sample in a study of Ad26.COV2.S vaccination and SARS-CoV-2 variants. Some clones are missing from TCRdb's copy, which holds only in-frame ones; the method was immunoSEQ multiplex PCR. Of about 500,000 clones detected, about 88% appear once; the ten largest clones hold 1.5% to 2%. The sequenced sample was peripheral blood, obtained in a trial of Ad26.COV2.S vaccine versus placebo. These receptors came from a person between 18 and 65 years old who received the Ad26.COV2.S COVID-19 vaccine or a placebo. Each CDR3 is given with its conserved first and last residue. The D gene is left open where the match is weak.

j_call	v_call	d_call	cdr3_aa
TRBJ2-3	TRBV7-2	TRBD2	CASSEKRLAGADTQYF
TRBJ1-4	TRBV13	NA	CASSSTGSLNEKLFF
TRBJ2-3	TRBV7-9	NA	CASRRMAGVSTTDTQYF
TRBJ2-3	TRBV14	NA	CASSSIKVVPTRGRTDTQYF
TRBJ2-7	TRBV7-6	TRBD1	CASSKGTASSYEQYF
TRBJ2-7	TRBV7-2	NA	CASSFYSVGSYEQYF
TRBJ1-2	TRBV27	NA	CASSGGPTGANYGYTF
TRBJ1-3	TRBV7-2	NA	CASSPSRGLSGNTIYF
TRBJ1-1	TRBV18	TRBD1	CASSPPGQNTLDTEAFF
TRBJ1-2	TRBV2	NA	CARGDYGYTF
TRBJ2-7	TRBV13	TRBD1	CASISAEQGPSHEQYF
TRBJ2-2	TRBV4-3	NA	CASSQNSLQLEGELFF
TRBJ1-1	TRBV15	NA	CATSRDGGSTRNTEAFF
TRBJ1-2	TRBV7-9	NA	CASSYIRDRGYTF
TRBJ1-1	TRBV30	NA	CAWSVRGANTEAFF
TRBJ1-2	TRBV28	NA	CASITYGGVDYGYTF
TRBJ2-1	TRBV28	TRBD1	CASSLRQGAYNEQFF
TRBJ2-7	TRBV11-2	TRBD2	CASSTSRDYAYEQYF
TRBJ1-6	TRBV3-1/TRBV3-2	NA	CASSQAPGRTYNSPLHF
TRBJ2-7	TRBV11-2	NA	CASSLRMGHEQYF
TRBJ2-7	TRBV18	TRBD2	CASSPGREGYEQYF
TRBJ2-5	TRBV3-1/TRBV3-2	NA	CASSENWETQYF
TRBJ2-7	TRBV27	TRBD1	CASKTGGSYEQYF
TRBJ2-5	TRBV25-1	NA	CASTASQETQYF
TRBJ1-4	TRBV3-1/TRBV3-2	NA	CASSPPGRANEKLFF
TRBJ2-6	TRBV28	NA	CASSLLGTTSSGANVLTF
TRBJ1-5	TRBV28	NA	CASRSFISQPQHF
TRBJ2-7	TRBV5-1	NA	CASSNPPLHEQYF
TRBJ2-1	TRBV28	NA	CASSFTRPVSYNEQFF
TRBJ1-2	TRBV19	NA	CASSRGDVNYGYTF
TRBJ1-5	TRBV19	NA	CASSIVVGGQPQHF
TRBJ1-2	TRBV2	TRBD1	CASTQGPELYGYTF
TRBJ2-2	TRBV6-2/TRBV6-3	TRBD1	CASSYTTGTAIKTGELFF
TRBJ2-7	TRBV5-6	NA	CASSLQQYEQYF
TRBJ2-2	TRBV7-3	TRBD2	CASASGGHRELFF
TRBJ2-3	TRBV6-6	NA	CASRDYRGDTQYF
TRBJ1-4	TRBV19	NA	CASSRGGNEKLFF
TRBJ2-1	TRBV4-2	TRBD2	CASSQRLAGGSSYNEQFF
TRBJ1-3	TRBV18	TRBD1	CASSPYPGTGYGNTIYF
TRBJ2-7	TRBV7-2	NA	CASSRVGRSYEQYF
TRBJ1-1	TRBV7-9	NA	CASSLVTDTEAFF
TRBJ1-1	TRBV23-1	NA	CASSGGWMGRNTEAFF
TRBJ1-4	TRBV19	NA	CASGRDANEKLFF